This entry lists 28 T cell receptor beta chains sequenced from one sample in a study of T cell repertoires in cytomegalovirus infection. These receptors have no known antigen. A single record per CDR3 protein comes from TCRdb applying MiXCR to the reads. The sample has a few hundred thousand distinct CDR3 sequences, roughly 42% seen once. The sample here was cultured PBMCs, taken from culture after CMV antigen stimulation. The origin of the receptors is a human donor in good health (CMV status not recorded). Some clones in this sample may be carry-over from other donors' samples.

This rearrangement joins TRBV9 to TRBJ2-3; D is ambiguous. Germline CDR1 is SGDLS and CDR2 is YYNGEE. The CDR3 has 14 amino acids. V gave up 0 bases and J gave up 4 bases, with 9 bases separating them. CDR3 residues: CASSVGRGSDTQYF. As DNA, the CDR3 is TGTGCCAGCAGCGTAGGGAGAGGCTCAGATACGCAGTATTTT.

The chain is built from TRBV12-3 or TRBV12-4 and TRBJ1-2; D not certain. The V gene lost 3 bases and the J gene lost 2 bases, with 7 bases spanning the gap. The CDR3 length is 13 residues. CDR3 region: CASSFLGNYGYTF. DNA of the CDR3: TGTGCCAGCAGTTTCCTCGGAAACTATGGCTACACCTTC.

In its sample, this clonotype was seen a few times. V usage is TRBV6-2 or TRBV6-3 and J usage is TRBJ2-7, with 12 bases lining up with TRBD1. V shed 6 bases and J 4 bases; nucleotides not matched to a gene: 16. From germline, CDR1 is MNHEY and CDR2 SVGEGT. This CDR3 spans 18 amino acids. The CDR3 region has the DNA TGTGCCAGCAGAACCATTCGGGGGGACAGGGGGCGTATATACGAGCAGTACTTC. It codes for CASRTIRGDRGRIYEQYF.

The chain recombines TRBV20-1 with TRBJ2-1; TRBD1 matches 9 bases. Germline CDR1 DFQATT, CDR2 SNEGSKA (reference sequence). The trim removed 6 bases at V and 5 bases at J, leaving 8 bases unmatched. The CDR3 is 14 residues long. CDR3 protein: CSAMGQGPHNEQFF. CDR3 in DNA: TGCAGTGCGATGGGACAGGGTCCCCACAATGAGCAGTTCTTC.

The chain carries TRBV19 and TRBJ2-1; either TRBD1 or TRBD2 may supply D (5 bases each). The CDR3 is 15 residues long. From germline, CDR1 is LNHDA and CDR2 SQIVND (reference sequence). V shed 3 bases and J shed 4 bases, with 13 bases lying between them. CDR3 sequence (DNA): TGTGCCAGTAGTATTAGATGGGGGAGATACAATGAGCAGTTCTTC. Encoded protein: CASSIRWGRYNEQFF.

This chain connects TRBV27 to TRBJ2-1; tentatively, D is TRBD2 (5 bases). Germline values: CDR1 MNHEY, CDR2 SMNVEV (reference sequence). The CDR3 is made up of 14 amino acids. V was cut by 7 bases and J by 4 bases, with 14 bases left in between. The CDR3 nucleotides read TGTGCCAGCACCATCCGGGGTTTTTACAATGAGCAGTTCTTC. Protein sequence: CASTIRGFYNEQFF.

This clonotype was detected a few times. The chain joins TRBV2 to TRBJ1-5, with 10 bases that match TRBD1. The length of the CDR3 is 14 residues. With V trimmed by 8 bases and J by 6 bases, 7 bases remained unmatched. The germline V gene encodes CDR1 SNHLY and CDR2 FYNNEI. Here the CDR3 reads CASRGTGVSQPQHF. CDR3 nucleotide sequence: TGTGCCAGCCGCGGGACAGGGGTGAGTCAGCCCCAGCATTTT.

This sequence joins TRBV12-3 or TRBV12-4 and TRBJ1-4; 8 bases fit TRBD1. The CDR3 length is 15 residues. J gave up 8 bases and V 5 bases, and 10 bases lay outside the gene matches. CDR3 protein: CASSLRQGYHEKLFF. CDR3 nucleotides: TGTGCCAGCAGTCTGAGACAGGGGTATCACGAAAAACTGTTTTTT.

This clonotype was detected only a few times. The chain's CDR3 is CASNSLAGGHTGELFF. CDR3 in DNA: TGTGCCAGCAACTCCCTAGCGGGAGGCCACACCGGGGAGCTGTTTTTT. The rearrangement links TRBV7-6 to TRBJ2-2; the match to TRBD2 covers 11 bases. The CDR3 consists of 16 residues. Germline lookup yields CDR1 SGHVS and CDR2 FNYEAQ. With 7 bases clipped from V and 3 bases from J, the junction kept 7 bases outside the gene matches.

V usage is TRBV15 and J usage is TRBJ2-1; D may be TRBD1 (6 bases). The CDR3 length is 16 residues. The germline gives CDR1 LNHNV, CDR2 YYDKDF (reference sequence). Between the trimmed V and J ends, which lost 2 bases and 0 bases, there was a span of 11 bases. Here the CDR3 reads CATSRPDRSSYNEQFF. DNA of the CDR3: TGTGCCACCAGCAGACCAGACAGGAGCTCCTACAATGAGCAGTTCTTC.

This clonotype was detected a few times. The J gene is TRBJ1-2, the V gene TRBV28; TRBD1 matches 10 bases. Per the germline V gene, CDR1 is MDHEN and CDR2 is SYDVKM. J gave up 12 bases and V 6 bases, and 10 bases lay outside the gene matches. The CDR3 spans 13 residues. CDR3 in amino acids: CASRKTGGEVDTF. The CDR3 bases are TGTGCCAGCAGAAAGACAGGGGGCGAGGTAGACACCTTC.

The gene calls are TRBV5-1 and TRBJ2-2; D is uncertain. This CDR3 spans 16 amino acids. Germline CDR1 and CDR2: SGHRS and YFSETQ. V lost 4 bases to trimming and J lost 2 bases, with 15 bases between them. Here the CDR3 reads CASSMTRGFNTGELFF. The CDR3 DNA sequence: TGCGCCAGCAGCATGACCCGAGGCTTCAACACCGGGGAGCTGTTTTTT.

The chain recombines TRBV5-6 with TRBJ1-3; no firm D call. This CDR3 region has 15 residues. The germline V and J ends were trimmed by 1 base and 0 bases, with 8 bases remaining between them. Germline CDR1 and CDR2: SGHDT and YYEEEE. The CDR3 DNA reads as TGTGCCAGCAGCTTGTACGGATACTCTGGAAACACCATATATTTT. Protein sequence: CASSLYGYSGNTIYF.

This clonotype was picked up a small number of times. V is TRBV6-5 and J is TRBJ1-2; 11 bases agree with TRBD1. This CDR3 region has 17 residues. Trimming took 7 bases from V and 0 from J; bases not matched to a gene: 10. Germline assignment: CDR1 MNHEY and CDR2 SVGAGI. This chain's CDR3 is CASTAGGTGGSNYGYTF. Here the CDR3 DNA reads TGTGCCAGCACCGCGGGGGGGACAGGGGGGTCTAACTATGGCTACACCTTC.

The V and J genes are TRBV7-2 and TRBJ2-1; 9 bases align to TRBD2. The junction had 3 bases not matched to a gene; V was cut back by 3 bases and J by 3 bases. Germline V CDR1 and CDR2: SGHTA, FQGNSA. The CDR3 runs 15 residues. The CDR3 loop is CASSFWRGGYNEQFF. CDR3 DNA: TGTGCCAGCAGCTTTTGGCGGGGGGGCTACAATGAGCAGTTCTTC.

This clonotype was detected only once. V is TRBV12-3 or TRBV12-4 and J is TRBJ2-1, with a weak D call TRBD2 (6 bases). Trimming shortened V by 1 base and J by 3 bases, and 13 bases separated the two germline ends. CDR3 length: 16 residues. CDR3 in amino acids: CASSLVGGMNYNEQFF. The CDR3 DNA sequence: TGTGCCAGCAGTTTAGTGGGCGGGATGAACTACAATGAGCAGTTCTTC.

The CDR3 region is CASSSEEWDTNQPQHF. As DNA, the CDR3 is TGTGCCAGCAGTTCGGAGGAGTGGGACACGAATCAGCCCCAGCATTTT. This sequence joins TRBV12-3 or TRBV12-4 and TRBJ1-5, with a weak D call TRBD1 (6 bases). The CDR3 is 16 amino acids. Trimming stripped 4 bases from V and 4 bases from J, with 17 bases between.

This clonotype showed up just a few times. This rearrangement joins TRBV19 to TRBJ2-1; no reliable D call. Looked up from germline, CDR1 is LNHDA and CDR2 is SQIVND (reference sequence). The length of the CDR3 is 16 residues. V gave up 6 bases and J gave up 1 base, with 16 bases separating them. CDR3: CASRTSSRFSYNEQFF. In DNA form, the CDR3 reads TGTGCCAGTAGGACCTCAAGTAGGTTTTCCTACAATGAGCAGTTCTTC.

This clonotype appeared many times. This rearrangement joins TRBV7-8 to TRBJ1-2; TRBD1 agrees at 9 bases. The germline gives CDR1 SGHVS, CDR2 FQNEAQ. Trimming removed 6 bases from V and 3 bases from J; junction bases left unmatched: 5. The CDR3 is 14 residues long. The CDR3: CASSLTGGDYGYTF. Here the CDR3 DNA reads TGTGCCAGCAGTTTGACAGGGGGAGACTATGGCTACACCTTC.

Many counts were recorded for this clonotype. The chain joins TRBV7-2 to TRBJ2-6; maybe TRBD2 (6 bases). Germline assignment: CDR1 SGHTA and CDR2 FQGNSA. Trimming removed 5 bases from V and 0 bases from J, with 14 bases in between. This CDR3 contains 17 residues. CDR3 coding DNA: TGTGCCAGCAGCCTGGGGGGTTTTAGCTCTGGGGCCAACGTCCTGACTTTC. This translates into CASSLGGFSSGANVLTF.

CDR3 DNA sequence: TGTGCCAGCACAGTAGCGGGAGAGGACGAGACCCAGTACTTC. As protein: CASTVAGEDETQYF. The genes are TRBV12-3 or TRBV12-4 and TRBJ2-5, with 9 nucleotides matching TRBD2. This CDR3 comprises 14 residues. J gave up 5 bases and V 7 bases, and 8 bases lay outside the gene matches.

This chain connects TRBV7-4 to TRBJ2-1; D not resolved. With 7 bases removed from V and 8 bases from J, the gap between germline ends came to 12 bases. Germline V gives CDR1 SGHVT, CDR2 SQSDAQ. There are 12 residues in the CDR3. CDR3 loop: CASTEMGYEQFF. CDR3 DNA: TGTGCCAGCACAGAAATGGGTTATGAGCAGTTCTTC.

Concerning this clonotype: At one end the junction does not follow the germline gene, possibly because of a read error. The J gene is TRBJ1-4, the V gene TRBV7-4, with D hard to call. This CDR3 spans 14 amino acids. Looked up from germline, CDR1 is SGHVT and CDR2 is SQSDAQ. In DNA, the CDR3 is TGTGCCAACAGCTCTTCTACATGGGAGGAAAAACTGTTTTTT. Translation: CANSSSTWEEKLFF.

CDR3 nucleotides: TGTGCCAGCAGTGGGCTTGCGGGGGGCACAGATACGCAGTATTTT. This sequence encodes CASSGLAGGTDTQYF. The chain links TRBV2 to TRBJ2-3; TRBD2 agrees at 7 bases. Germline CDR1 is SNHLY and CDR2 is FYNNEI. The CDR3 length is 15 residues. The trim removed 4 bases at V and 1 base at J, leaving 5 bases unmatched.

This clonotype turned up a few times. The V and J genes are TRBV20-1 and TRBJ2-7, with D tentatively TRBD2 (6 bases). Germline loops: CDR1 DFQATT, CDR2 SNEGSKA (reference sequence). The CDR3 consists of 13 residues. Deletions cut 2 bases from V and 0 bases from J, with 8 bases between. This CDR3 reads CSARIGGSYEQYF. CDR3 DNA: TGCAGTGCTAGAATCGGGGGCTCCTACGAGCAGTACTTC.

This clonotype was seen ten or more times. The V gene is TRBV7-2, the J gene TRBJ2-1, with D perhaps TRBD2 (6 bases). Trimming cost V 1 base and J 10 bases, with 11 bases left between them. Germline V CDR1 and CDR2: SGHTA, FQGNSA. This CDR3 has 13 amino acids. CDR3 region: CASSLGLAREQFF. The DNA of the CDR3 is TGTGCCAGCAGCTTAGGCCTAGCGCGCGAGCAGTTCTTC.

This clonotype was observed a few times. In nucleotides, the CDR3 is TGTGCCAGCAGGGACACTAGCGGGAGGGCCGGCCGCACAGATACGCAGTATTTT. The encoded protein is CASRDTSGRAGRTDTQYF. The chain uses TRBV11-2 and TRBJ2-3; TRBD2 aligns across 13 bases. CDR1 and CDR2 (germline): SGHAT, FQNNGV. The CDR3 totals 18 residues. V shed 6 bases and J 1 base; nucleotides not matched to a gene: 10.

This clonotype has more than one count but fewer than ten. V gene TRBV20-1 combines with J gene TRBJ1-1; TRBD1 is a possible D gene (6 bases). The CDR3 loop spans 12 amino acids. V was pared by 6 bases and J by 5 bases, with 13 bases between. Germline CDR1 DFQATT, CDR2 SNEGSKA (reference sequence). CDR3 amino acids: CSARQAGTEAFF. CDR3 sequence (DNA): TGCAGTGCGCGACAGGCTGGGACTGAAGCTTTCTTT.